The next 24 T cell receptor beta chains were all read from a single sample in a study of human T cells and chemical hapten exposure. One entry per CDR3 protein results from TCRdb running MiXCR on the RACE reads. The sample has 330,000 or so distinct CDR3 sequences, about 6% seen once. Documented time point: patch test 2, 6 weeks after DPC sensitization. Treatment denoted: therapeutic diphenylcyclopropenone sensitization with weekly scalp DPC. The specimen was whole blood, collected in connection with sensitization to the hapten diphenylcyclopropenone (DPC). These receptors all stem from a woman aged 18 to 35 with alopecia areata. Some clones in this sample may be carry-over from other donors' samples.

V is TRBV12-3 or TRBV12-4 and J is TRBJ2-2; 12 nucleotides line up with TRBD2. This CDR3 comprises 16 residues. With V trimmed by 6 bases and J by 9 bases, 11 bases remained unmatched. CDR3 protein: CASRHPTSGGGRELFF. CDR3 in DNA: TGTGCCAGCAGACATCCGACTAGCGGGGGCGGCAGGGAGCTGTTTTTT.

The chain combines TRBV5-1 with TRBJ1-4, with 7 positions matching TRBD1. V lost 4 bases, J lost 5 bases, and 8 bases stayed unmatched. The length of the CDR3 is 15 residues. Germline assignment: CDR1 SGHRS and CDR2 YFSETQ. The CDR3, as DNA: TGCGCCAGCAGCCTTGGGGACAGTGCAAATGAAAAACTGTTTTTT. It yields the protein CASSLGDSANEKLFF.

This clonotype was seen more than once but under ten times. The chain employs TRBV7-2 and TRBJ2-5; a weak D match, TRBD2 (5 bases). V lost 1 base to trimming and J lost 5 bases, with 11 bases between them. Looked up from germline, CDR1 is SGHTA and CDR2 is FQGNSA. This CDR3 has 14 amino acids. The CDR3 sequence: CASSLVRGRETQYF. The CDR3 nucleotides are TGTGCCAGCAGCTTAGTGCGCGGGCGGGAGACCCAGTACTTC.

This clonotype has more than one count but fewer than ten. The gene calls are TRBV5-4 and TRBJ2-7; a possible D gene is TRBD2 (5 bases). Trimming left V 4 bases short and J 5 bases short, with 10 bases between. The germline V gene encodes CDR1 SGHNT and CDR2 YYREEE (reference sequence). CDR3 length equals 12 residues. The DNA for the CDR3 is TGTGCCAGCAGCGTCGGGGAGAACGAGCAGTACTTC. Protein sequence: CASSVGENEQYF.

This chain links TRBV5-1 with TRBJ2-7, with 7 bases matching TRBD1. Trimming took 4 bases from V and 2 from J; bases not matched to a gene: 12. The germline gives CDR1 SGHRS, CDR2 YFSETQ. The CDR3 contains 16 residues. The CDR3 here is CASSPSLGTVAYEQYF. The CDR3, as DNA: TGCGCCAGCAGCCCTTCGCTCGGGACAGTAGCCTACGAGCAGTACTTC.

This clonotype appeared many times. The final CDR3 position lacks the conserved phenylalanine or tryptophan, pointing to a likely read error. The V gene is TRBV28, the J gene TRBJ1-1; the match to TRBD1 covers 7 bases. The CDR3 has 15 residues. V gave up 3 bases and J gave up 5 bases; unmatched junction bases: 9. The germline V gene encodes CDR1 MDHEN and CDR2 SYDVKM. As DNA, the CDR3 is TGTGCCAGCAGTTTGGTGGACAGGCAATTGACTGAAGCTTTCCTT. This sequence encodes CASSLVDRQLTEAFL.

This clonotype appeared many times. The V and J genes are TRBV20-1 and TRBJ2-7, with D tentatively TRBD2 (6 bases). CDR1 and CDR2 (germline): DFQATT, SNEGSKA (reference sequence). V lost 6 bases and J 7 bases, leaving 22 bases between the germline ends. This CDR3 has 14 amino acids. For the CDR3, the DNA is TGCAGTGCCCCCCGTATTAGCGGCCCGGGAGAGCAGTACTTC. This sequence encodes CSAPRISGPGEQYF.

This clonotype was seen ten or more times. The V and J genes are TRBV6-2 or TRBV6-3 and TRBJ1-2; D remains ambiguous. The CDR3 has 15 amino acids. V lost 8 bases, J lost 4 bases, and 20 bases lay in between. The germline V gene encodes CDR1 MNHEY and CDR2 SVGEGT. The CDR3, as DNA: TGTGCCAGCCAGATCTCGACCCGACCGTCCTATGGCTACACCTTC. It translates to CASQISTRPSYGYTF.

This clonotype was seen only a few times. The chain uses TRBV18 and TRBJ1-4; D unclear. This CDR3 contains 15 residues. Deletions cut 1 base from V and 7 bases from J, with 13 bases between. The germline gives CDR1 KGHSH, CDR2 LQKENI. CDR3 in amino acids: CASSPQDTRGEKLFF. CDR3 sequence (DNA): TGTGCCAGCTCACCACAGGATACGCGGGGTGAAAAACTGTTTTTT.

The genes are TRBV25-1 and TRBJ1-4; TRBD1 is a possible D gene (5 bases). Germline V gene sequence: CDR1 MGHDK, CDR2 SYGVNS. This CDR3 comprises 15 residues. With 3 bases removed from V and 0 bases from J, the gap between germline ends came to 8 bases. CDR3 coding DNA: TGTGCCAGCAGTGATGTAGGGGCAACTAATGAAAAACTGTTTTTT. It encodes CASSDVGATNEKLFF.

The chain employs TRBV2 and TRBJ2-7; perhaps D is TRBD1 or TRBD2 (5 bases each). V lost 5 bases to trimming and J lost 5 bases, with 22 bases between them. Germline CDR1 and CDR2: SNHLY and FYNNEI. This CDR3 spans 16 amino acids. The CDR3 region is CASSLNGGIEVHEQYF. In nucleotides, the CDR3 is TGTGCCAGCAGTCTTAATGGGGGTATCGAAGTCCACGAGCAGTACTTC. Using reference TRBV2 and TRBJ2-7 for the parts outside the CDR3, the full variable domain is EPEVTQTPSHQVTQMGQEVILRCVPISNHLYFYWYRQILGQKVEFLVSFYNNEISEKSEIFDDQFSVERPDGSNFTLKIRSTKLEDSAMYFCASSLNGGIEVHEQYFGPGTRLTVT.

The gene calls are TRBV12-3 or TRBV12-4 and TRBJ2-5; D gene ambiguous. Trimming removed 3 bases at V and 4 bases at J, with 6 bases between. The CDR3 is 12 residues long. This CDR3 reads CASSFPGETQYF. The CDR3 bases are TGTGCCAGCAGTTTCCCTGGAGAGACCCAGTACTTC.

This chain links TRBV14 with TRBJ2-7; no definite D call. The V end lost 4 bases, the J end lost 5 bases, and 12 bases lay between the germline ends. The CDR3 sequence is 13 residues long. Looked up from germline, CDR1 is SGHDN and CDR2 is FVKESK. The CDR3 nucleotides are TGTGCCAGCAGCCCCGGAACCCCCAACGAGCAGTACTTC. Translation: CASSPGTPNEQYF.

In this sample, this clonotype turned up many times. The chain recombines TRBV6-5 with TRBJ1-2; D remains unclear. Trimming took off 10 bases at V and 4 bases at J, with 10 bases between the two ends. The CDR3 length is 11 residues. Germline V CDR1 and CDR2: MNHEY, SVGAGI. CDR3 protein: CATARGYGYTF. CDR3 DNA sequence: TGTGCCACCGCCAGAGGCTATGGCTACACCTTC.

In its sample, this clonotype was seen many times. The junction differs from germline at one of its ends, possibly a read error. This chain connects TRBV12-3 or TRBV12-4 to TRBJ2-3; 8 bases line up with TRBD2. The CDR3 contains 15 residues. CDR3 bases: TGTGCCAGCAGCTTAGGCGGGGGGCGCACAGATACGCAGTATTTT. This gives the protein CASSLGGGRTDTQYF.

The rearrangement joins TRBV5-6 to TRBJ1-2; 7 bases are shared with TRBD1. CDR1 is SGHDT and CDR2 is YYEEEE in the germline V gene. J gave up 3 bases and V 4 bases, and 3 bases lay outside the gene matches. The CDR3 length is 13 residues. The CDR3 DNA is TGTGCCAGCAGCACAGGGGACGACTATGGCTACACCTTC. As protein: CASSTGDDYGYTF. Full variable domain (outside the CDR3, taken from reference TRBV5-6 and TRBJ1-2): DAGVTQSPTHLIKTRGQQVTLRCSPKSGHDTVSWYQQALGQGPQFIFQYYEEEERQRGNFPDRFSGHQFPNYSSELNVNALLLGDSALYLCASSTGDDYGYTFGSGTRLTVV.

This clonotype was seen ten or more times. This chain uses TRBV18 with TRBJ1-2, with D unclear. This CDR3 contains 14 residues. Deletions cut 0 bases from V and 8 bases from J, with 13 bases between. Germline CDR1 KGHSH, CDR2 LQKENI. For the CDR3, the DNA is TGTGCCAGCTCACCACCGGCAATACCTATGGGCTACACCTTC. It translates to CASSPPAIPMGYTF.

A few counts support this clonotype. An end of the junction differs from the germline gene, which may be a read error. The rearrangement links TRBV2 to TRBJ1-5, with D tentatively TRBD1 (5 bases). The germline V gene has CDR1 SNHLY and CDR2 FYNNEI. The CDR3 has 13 amino acids. DNA for the CDR3: TGTGTCAGCAGACGGGACAGCAATCAGCCCCAGCATTTT. It is translated as CVSRRDSNQPQHF.

A few counts support this clonotype. The V and J genes are TRBV19 and TRBJ1-5; tentatively, D is TRBD1 (6 bases). The germline gives CDR1 LNHDA, CDR2 SQIVND (reference sequence). CDR3 length: 17 residues. With 6 bases removed from V and 0 bases from J, the gap between germline ends came to 18 bases. CDR3 sequence: CASRPGTSSFSNQPQHF. DNA for the CDR3: TGTGCCAGTAGACCCGGGACAAGTTCCTTTAGCAATCAGCCCCAGCATTTT. The full variable domain, with the rest looked up from reference TRBV19 and TRBJ1-5, is DGGITQSPKYLFRKEGQNVTLSCEQNLNHDAMYWYRQDPGQGLRLIYYSQIVNDFQKGDIAEGYSVSREKKESFPLTVTSAQKNPTAFYLCASRPGTSSFSNQPQHFGDGTRLSIL.

This clonotype has only a few counts. The chain uses TRBV7-2 and TRBJ2-1; D ambiguous. Germline CDR1 and CDR2: SGHTA and FQGNSA. Trimming stripped 2 bases from V and 0 bases from J, with 8 bases between. The CDR3 is 15 amino acids. CDR3 region: CASSLNAVSYNEQFF. CDR3 coding DNA: TGTGCCAGCAGCTTAAACGCGGTCTCCTACAATGAGCAGTTCTTC.

This clonotype was seen ten or more times. J is TRBJ1-5 and V is TRBV28; D is unresolved. The CDR3 consists of 13 residues. Looked up from germline, CDR1 is MDHEN and CDR2 is SYDVKM. V gave up 6 bases and J gave up 1 base, with 7 bases separating them. CDR3 DNA sequence: TGTGCCAGCAGACGCCAGAGCAATCAGCCCCAGCATTTT. It encodes CASRRQSNQPQHF.

This clonotype was detected only a few times. The rearrangement links TRBV11-3 to TRBJ2-5, with D perhaps TRBD2 (5 bases). CDR3 length: 13 residues. V lost 3 bases and J 5 bases, leaving 10 bases between the germline ends. CDR1 SGHNT and CDR2 YENEEA come from the germline V gene. The CDR3 DNA reads as TGTGCCAGCAGCTTGGGCAGGACTGAGACCCAGTACTTC. Amino acids: CASSLGRTETQYF.

This clonotype came up many times. This rearrangement joins TRBV20-1 to TRBJ1-1; 7 bases align to TRBD1. The CDR3 consists of 15 residues. Germline lookup yields CDR1 DFQATT and CDR2 SNEGSKA (reference sequence). V lost 1 base, J lost 6 bases, and 11 bases stayed unmatched. The CDR3 is CSARVADRVSAEAFF. CDR3 coding DNA: TGCAGTGCTAGAGTCGCCGACAGGGTTTCGGCTGAAGCTTTCTTT.

The chain uses TRBV7-2 and TRBJ2-5, with D uncertain. CDR1 and CDR2 from the germline V gene are SGHTA and FQGNSA. The CDR3 spans 13 residues. V gave up 2 bases and J gave up 3 bases, with 7 bases separating them. The CDR3 here is CASSLIPEETQYF. The CDR3 nucleotides are TGTGCCAGCAGCTTAATCCCCGAAGAGACCCAGTACTTC.